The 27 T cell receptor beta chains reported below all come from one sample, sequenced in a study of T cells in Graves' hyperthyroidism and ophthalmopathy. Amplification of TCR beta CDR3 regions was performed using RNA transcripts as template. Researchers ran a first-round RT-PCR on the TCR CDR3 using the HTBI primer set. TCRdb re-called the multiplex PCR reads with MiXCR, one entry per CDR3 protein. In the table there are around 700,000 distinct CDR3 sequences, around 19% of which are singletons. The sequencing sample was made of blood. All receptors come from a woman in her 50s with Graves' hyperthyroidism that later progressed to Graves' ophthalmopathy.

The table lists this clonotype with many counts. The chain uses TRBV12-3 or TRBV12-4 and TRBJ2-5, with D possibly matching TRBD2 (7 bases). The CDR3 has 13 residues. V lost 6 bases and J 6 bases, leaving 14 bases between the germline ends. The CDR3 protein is CASRGAGVKTQYF. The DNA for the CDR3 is TGTGCCAGCAGGGGGGCGGGGGTCAAGACCCAGTACTTC.

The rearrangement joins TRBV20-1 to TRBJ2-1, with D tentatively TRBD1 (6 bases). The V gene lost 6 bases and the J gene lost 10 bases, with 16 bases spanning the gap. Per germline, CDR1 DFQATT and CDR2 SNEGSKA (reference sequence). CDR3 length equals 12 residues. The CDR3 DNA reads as TGCAGTGCCCGGTTTTTGGGGGCCGAGCAGTTCTTC. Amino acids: CSARFLGAEQFF.

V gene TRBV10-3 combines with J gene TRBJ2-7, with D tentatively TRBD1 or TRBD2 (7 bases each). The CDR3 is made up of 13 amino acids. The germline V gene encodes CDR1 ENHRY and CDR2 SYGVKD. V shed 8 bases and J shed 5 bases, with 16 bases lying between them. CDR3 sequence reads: CAIGRDRDHEQYF. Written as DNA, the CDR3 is TGTGCCATCGGGAGGGACAGAGACCACGAGCAGTACTTC.

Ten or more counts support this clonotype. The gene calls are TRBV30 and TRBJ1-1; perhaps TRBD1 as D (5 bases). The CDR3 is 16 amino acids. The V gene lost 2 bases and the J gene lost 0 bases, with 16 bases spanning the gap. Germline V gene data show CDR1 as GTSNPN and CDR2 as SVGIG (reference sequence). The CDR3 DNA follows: TGTGCCTGGAGTCCCGGCAGGGTCGAGATGAACACTGAAGCTTTCTTT. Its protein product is CAWSPGRVEMNTEAFF. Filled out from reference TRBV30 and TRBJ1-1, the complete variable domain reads SQTIHQWPATLVQPVGSPLSLECTVEGTSNPNLYWYRQAAGRGLQLLFYSVGIGQISSEVPQNLSASRPQDRQFILSSKKLLLSDSGFYLCAWSPGRVEMNTEAFFGQGTRLTVV.

CDR3 residues: CASSKGLDNSPLHF. CDR3 DNA: TGTGCCAGCAGCAAGGGACTGGATAATTCACCCCTCCACTTT. This chain joins TRBV6-2 or TRBV6-3 and TRBJ1-6, with D possibly being TRBD1 (5 bases). This CDR3 is built from 14 residues. V lost 6 bases to trimming and J lost 5 bases, with 11 bases between them. Per the germline V gene, CDR1 is MNHEY and CDR2 is SVGEGT.

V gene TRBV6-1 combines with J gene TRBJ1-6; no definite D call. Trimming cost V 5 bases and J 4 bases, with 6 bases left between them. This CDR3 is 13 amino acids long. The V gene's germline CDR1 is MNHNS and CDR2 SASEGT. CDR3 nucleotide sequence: TGTGCCAGCAGTCCAGATTATAATTCACCCCTCCACTTT. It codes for CASSPDYNSPLHF.

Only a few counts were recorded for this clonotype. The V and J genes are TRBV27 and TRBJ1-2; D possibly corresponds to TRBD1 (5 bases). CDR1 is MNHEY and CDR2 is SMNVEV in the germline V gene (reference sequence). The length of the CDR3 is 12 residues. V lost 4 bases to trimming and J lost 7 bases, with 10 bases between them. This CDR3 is CASSSREGGYTF. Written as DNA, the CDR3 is TGTGCCAGCAGTTCCAGGGAGGGTGGCTACACCTTC.

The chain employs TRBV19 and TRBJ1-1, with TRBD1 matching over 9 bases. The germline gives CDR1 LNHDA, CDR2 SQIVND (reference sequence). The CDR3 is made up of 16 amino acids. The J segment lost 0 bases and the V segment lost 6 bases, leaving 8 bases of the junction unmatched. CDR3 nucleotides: TGTGCCAGTAGAGGGACAGGGAATGCGATGAACACTGAAGCTTTCTTT. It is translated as CASRGTGNAMNTEAFF.

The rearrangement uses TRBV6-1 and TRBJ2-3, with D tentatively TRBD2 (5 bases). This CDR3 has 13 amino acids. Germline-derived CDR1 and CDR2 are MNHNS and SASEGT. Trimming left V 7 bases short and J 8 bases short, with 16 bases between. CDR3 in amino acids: CASTLEASPTQYF. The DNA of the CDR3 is TGTGCCAGCACCCTGGAGGCCTCGCCTACGCAGTATTTT.

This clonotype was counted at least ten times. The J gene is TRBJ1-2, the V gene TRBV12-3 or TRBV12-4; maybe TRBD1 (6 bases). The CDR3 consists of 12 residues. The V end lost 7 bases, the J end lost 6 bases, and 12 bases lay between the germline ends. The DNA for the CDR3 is TGTGCCAGCATCTCCGGGACAAATGGCTACACCTTC. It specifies CASISGTNGYTF.

CDR3: CASSTQGRIYEQYF. CDR3 nucleotides: TGCGCCAGCAGCACGCAGGGTAGAATCTACGAGCAGTACTTC. V is TRBV4-1 and J is TRBJ2-7, with a possible D match to TRBD1 (5 bases). The CDR3 covers 14 residues. V lost 5 bases, J lost 3 bases, and 14 bases lay in between. Per the germline V gene, CDR1 is MGHRA and CDR2 is YSYEKL.

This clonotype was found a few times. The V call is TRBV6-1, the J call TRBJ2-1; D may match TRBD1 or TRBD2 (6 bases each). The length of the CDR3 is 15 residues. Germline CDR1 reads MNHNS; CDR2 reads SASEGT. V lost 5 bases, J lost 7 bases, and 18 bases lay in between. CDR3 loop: CASSYLGGLGNEQFF. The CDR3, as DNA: TGTGCCAGCAGTTATTTGGGGGGCCTAGGGAATGAGCAGTTCTTC.

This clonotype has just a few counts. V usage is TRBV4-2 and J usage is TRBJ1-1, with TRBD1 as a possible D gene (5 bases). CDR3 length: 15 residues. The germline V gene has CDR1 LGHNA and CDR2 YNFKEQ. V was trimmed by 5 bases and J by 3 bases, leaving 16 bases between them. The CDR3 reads CASSARRQGDTEAFF. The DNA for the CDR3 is TGTGCCAGCAGCGCCCGGAGGCAGGGTGACACTGAAGCTTTCTTT.

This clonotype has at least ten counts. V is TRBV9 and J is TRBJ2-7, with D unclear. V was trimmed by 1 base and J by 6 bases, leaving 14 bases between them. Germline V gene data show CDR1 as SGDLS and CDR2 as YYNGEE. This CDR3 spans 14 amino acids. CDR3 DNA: TGTGCCAGCAGCGTAACGGACCGACGACTCGAGCAGTACTTC. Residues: CASSVTDRRLEQYF. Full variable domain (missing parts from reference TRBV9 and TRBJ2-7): DSGVTQTPKHLITATGQRVTLRCSPRSGDLSVYWYQQSLDQGLQFLIQYYNGEERAKGNILERFSAQQFPDLHSELNLSSLELGDSALYFCASSVTDRRLEQYFGPGTRLTVT.

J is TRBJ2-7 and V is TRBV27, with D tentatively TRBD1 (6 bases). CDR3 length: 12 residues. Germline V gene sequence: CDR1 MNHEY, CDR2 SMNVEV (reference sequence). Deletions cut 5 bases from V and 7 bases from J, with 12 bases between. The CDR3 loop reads CASSAGQSEQYF. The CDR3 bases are TGTGCCAGCAGTGCCGGACAGTCTGAGCAGTACTTC.

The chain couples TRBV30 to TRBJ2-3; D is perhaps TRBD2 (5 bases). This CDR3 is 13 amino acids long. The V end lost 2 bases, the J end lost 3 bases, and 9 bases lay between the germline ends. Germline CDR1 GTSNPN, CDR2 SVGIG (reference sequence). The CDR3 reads CAWSRGLTDTQYF. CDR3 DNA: TGTGCCTGGAGTCGGGGTTTGACAGATACGCAGTATTTT.

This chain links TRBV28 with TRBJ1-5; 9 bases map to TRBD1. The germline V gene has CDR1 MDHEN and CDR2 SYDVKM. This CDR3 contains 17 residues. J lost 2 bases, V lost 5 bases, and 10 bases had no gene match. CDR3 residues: CASSRQGVTRGNQPQHF. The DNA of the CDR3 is TGTGCCAGCAGTAGACAGGGGGTGACGAGGGGCAATCAGCCCCAGCATTTT.

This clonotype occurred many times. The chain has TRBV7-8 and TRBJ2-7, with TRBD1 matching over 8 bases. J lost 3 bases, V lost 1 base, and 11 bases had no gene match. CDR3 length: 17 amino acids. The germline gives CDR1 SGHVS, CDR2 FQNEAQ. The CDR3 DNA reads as TGTGCCAGCAGCTTAGTGGGGTGGGACAGGACCTACTACGAGCAGTACTTC. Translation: CASSLVGWDRTYYEQYF.

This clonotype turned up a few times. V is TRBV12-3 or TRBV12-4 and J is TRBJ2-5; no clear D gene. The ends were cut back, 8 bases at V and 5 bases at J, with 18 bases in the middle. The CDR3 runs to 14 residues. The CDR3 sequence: CASGPTLGGETQYF. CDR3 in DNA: TGTGCCAGCGGGCCCACACTTGGTGGGGAGACCCAGTACTTC.

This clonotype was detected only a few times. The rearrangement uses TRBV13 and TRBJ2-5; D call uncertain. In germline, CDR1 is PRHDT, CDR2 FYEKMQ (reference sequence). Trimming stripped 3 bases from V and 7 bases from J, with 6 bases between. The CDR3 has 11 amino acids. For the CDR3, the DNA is TGTGCCAGCAGCTTTTCAGGGACCCAGTACTTC. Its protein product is CASSFSGTQYF.

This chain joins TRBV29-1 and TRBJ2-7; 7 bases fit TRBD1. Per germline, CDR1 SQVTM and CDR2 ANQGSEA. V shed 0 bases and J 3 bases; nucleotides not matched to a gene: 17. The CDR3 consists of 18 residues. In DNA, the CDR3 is TGCAGCGTTGAAGATTACGGTCCGAGACAGGGCGACCTCTACGAGCAGTACTTC. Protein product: CSVEDYGPRQGDLYEQYF.

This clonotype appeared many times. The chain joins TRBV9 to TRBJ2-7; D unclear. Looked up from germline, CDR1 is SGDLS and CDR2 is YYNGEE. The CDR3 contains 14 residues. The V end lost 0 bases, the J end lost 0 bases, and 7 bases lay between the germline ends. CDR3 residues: CASSVDGSSYEQYF. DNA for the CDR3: TGTGCCAGCAGCGTAGATGGCAGCTCCTACGAGCAGTACTTC.

In nucleotides, the CDR3 is TGTGCCAGCGCGGACAGGGCCCTTTTGGCCGCTGAAGCTTTCTTT. Translation gives CASADRALLAAEAFF. The chain couples TRBV7-9 to TRBJ1-1; 8 bases agree with TRBD1. The trim removed 8 bases at V and 6 bases at J, leaving 14 bases unmatched. The CDR3 totals 15 residues. Germline V gene data show CDR1 as SEHNR and CDR2 as FQNEAQ (reference sequence).

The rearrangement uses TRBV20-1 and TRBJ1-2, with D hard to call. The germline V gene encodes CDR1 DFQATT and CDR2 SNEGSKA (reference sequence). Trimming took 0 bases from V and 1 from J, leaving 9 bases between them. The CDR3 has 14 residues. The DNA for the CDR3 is TGCAGTGCTAGAGATTCCCTGGGTAACTATGGCTACACCTTC. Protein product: CSARDSLGNYGYTF.

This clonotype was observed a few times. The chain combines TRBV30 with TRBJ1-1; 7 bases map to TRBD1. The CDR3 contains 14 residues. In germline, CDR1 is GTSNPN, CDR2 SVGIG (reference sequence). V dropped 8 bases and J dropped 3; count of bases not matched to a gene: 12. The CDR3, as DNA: TGTGCCAGCGACCTTAGGACAGGAGACACTGAAGCTTTCTTT. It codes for CASDLRTGDTEAFF. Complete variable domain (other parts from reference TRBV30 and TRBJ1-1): SQTIHQWPATLVQPVGSPLSLECTVEGTSNPNLYWYRQAAGRGLQLLFYSVGIGQISSEVPQNLSASRPQDRQFILSSKKLLLSDSGFYLCASDLRTGDTEAFFGQGTRLTVV.

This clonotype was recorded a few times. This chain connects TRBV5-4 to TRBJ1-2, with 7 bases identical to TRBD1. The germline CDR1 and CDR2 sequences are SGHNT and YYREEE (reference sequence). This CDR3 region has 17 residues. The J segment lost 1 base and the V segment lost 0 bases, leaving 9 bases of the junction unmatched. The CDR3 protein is CASSLGATGKSNYGYTF. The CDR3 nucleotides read TGTGCCAGCAGCTTGGGGGCGACAGGGAAGAGTAACTATGGCTACACCTTC.

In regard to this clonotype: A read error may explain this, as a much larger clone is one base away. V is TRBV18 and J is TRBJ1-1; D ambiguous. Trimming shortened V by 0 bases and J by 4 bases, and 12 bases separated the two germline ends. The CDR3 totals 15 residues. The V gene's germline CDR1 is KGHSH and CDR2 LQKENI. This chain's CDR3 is CASSPPPYPSTEAFF. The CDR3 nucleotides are TGTGCCAGCTCACCACCGCCGTATCCGTCCACTGAAGCTTTCTTT.